A selection of T cell receptor beta chains follows, all from one sample in a study of CD8 T cell repertoires and HIV-1 epitope variants. Their antigens remain unidentified. TCRdb's copy holds only in-frame clones and misses some; the assay was immunoSEQ multiplex PCR. The table shows about 5,900 clones, with more than 60% occurring only once. The sequencing input was cultured CD8+ T cells derived from PBMCs. The receptors originated from a male donor with HIV. CDR3s include the opening cysteine and the closing phenylalanine or tryptophan. A D gene is named only where the DNA matches it firmly. Part of the rows lack a size; the others show once, few, many or a class for expanded clones.

abundance	v_gene	d_gene	len	j_gene	CDR3nt	CDR3aa
.	TRBV6-1	.	16	TRBJ2-5	TGTGCCAGCAGTGAGAGGATACTCAACTATCAAGAGACCCAGTACTTC	CASSERILNYQETQYF
few	TRBV6-5	TRBD1	13	TRBJ2-2	TGTGCCAGCAGTGACAGGGCCCCCGGGGAGCTGTTTTTT	CASSDRAPGELFF
.	TRBV7-8	TRBD2	16	TRBJ2-5	TGTGCCAGCAGCCCAGGACTAGCGGGGGATCAAGAGACCCAGTACTTC	CASSPGLAGDQETQYF
few	TRBV19	.	15	TRBJ1-6	TGTGCCAGTACTCAAGGCACCGCGTATAATTCACCCCTCCACTTT	CASTQGTAYNSPLHF
few	TRBV5-6	.	15	TRBJ2-3	TGTGCCAGCAGCCCAACCCGGGACAACACAGATACGCAGTATTTT	CASSPTRDNTDTQYF
.	TRBV6-5	.	13	TRBJ2-7	TGTGCCAGCAGTTACTTCGGGGCCTACGAGCAGTACTTC	CASSYFGAYEQYF
.	TRBV5-6	.	13	TRBJ2-7	TGTGCCAGCAGCTCCGGTCTCTCCTACGAGCAGTACTTC	CASSSGLSYEQYF
few	TRBV28	.	13	TRBJ1-5	TGTGCCAGCGGGGGCGGGGGATATCAGCCCCAGCATTTT	CASGGGGYQPQHF
few	TRBV15	TRBD2	17	TRBJ2-7	TGTGCCACCAGCAGAGCAACCTTAGCGGGGGACTCCTACGAGCAGTACTTC	CATSRATLAGDSYEQYF
few	TRBV7-8	.	15	TRBJ2-1	TGTGCCAGCAGCTTAGAGAGCGGTACTTACAATGAGCAGTTCTTC	CASSLESGTYNEQFF
.	TRBV29-1	TRBD2	14	TRBJ2-3	TGCAGCGTTGCGGGGGGAGTAGGCACAGATACGCAGTATTTT	CSVAGGVGTDTQYF
.	TRBV28	.	17	TRBJ1-4	TGTGCCAGCAGCGAGAGAGCGGAGGGAGCAACTAATGAAAAACTGTTTTTT	CASSERAEGATNEKLFF
.	TRBV4-3	.	16	TRBJ1-2	TGCGCCAGCAGCCAAGAACATGCCGGGGCTAACTATGGCTACACCTTC	CASSQEHAGANYGYTF
.	TRBV6-1	TRBD2	16	TRBJ2-3	TGTGCCAGCAGTGAGGGGACTAGCGGGAGAACAGATACGCAGTATTTT	CASSEGTSGRTDTQYF
.	TRBV28	.	16	TRBJ2-2	TGTGCCAGCAAAACCGCCGCGGCGGGCGACACCGGGGAGCTGTTTTTT	CASKTAAAGDTGELFF
.	TRBV11-2	.	16	TRBJ2-1	TGTGCCAGCAGCTTTTTCCCCCAAGGGGCCTACAATGAGCAGTTCTTC	CASSFFPQGAYNEQFF
.	TRBV6-1	.	14	TRBJ1-1	TGTGCCAGCAGTGTCCTACAGGTGAACACTGAAGCTTTCTTT	CASSVLQVNTEAFF
.	TRBV21-1	.	21	TRBJ1-5	TGTGCCAGCAGCAAAGCCCCCGCCAGGGGGCGAGAGTGGGATAGCAATCAGCCCCAGCATTTT	CASSKAPARGREWDSNQPQHF
.	TRBV7-2	.	15	TRBJ2-3	TGTGCCAGCAGCTTAAGTTCGGGTCCCACAGATACGCAGTATTTT	CASSLSSGPTDTQYF
.	TRBV5-5	TRBD1	18	TRBJ1-1	TGTGCCAGCAGATATTGGGGGACAGGGGGCGCGGCGAACACTGAAGCTTTCTTT	CASRYWGTGGAANTEAFF
.	TRBV28	.	14	TRBJ1-2	TGTGCCAGCAGTTTAATCGCAGGGAGGTATGGCTACACCTTC	CASSLIAGRYGYTF
.	TRBV28	TRBD1	15	TRBJ2-7	TGTGCCAGCAGGGGGACAGGGGGAAGAACCTACGAGCAGTACTTC	CASRGTGGRTYEQYF
.	TRBV9	.	16	TRBJ2-3	TGTGCCAGCAGCGCCCCGCCGGGGCGAAGCACAGATACGCAGTATTTT	CASSAPPGRSTDTQYF
.	TRBV9	.	14	TRBJ2-3	TGTGCCAGCAGCGTAGTGGACTCCACAGATACGCAGTATTTT	CASSVVDSTDTQYF
.	TRBV6-5	TRBD1	16	TRBJ1-2	TGTGCCAGCAGTTCCAACCGGGACAGGGGTAACTATGGCTACACCTTC	CASSSNRDRGNYGYTF
.	TRBV28	.	13	TRBJ1-5	TGTGCCAGCAGTACCCCAGGGTACCAGCCCCAGCATTTT	CASSTPGYQPQHF
few	TRBV5-6	TRBD1	15	TRBJ2-1	TGTGCCAGCAGCTTAGGGGACAGGGATGGCAATGAGCAGTTCTTC	CASSLGDRDGNEQFF
once	TRBV4-1	.	14	TRBJ1-5	TGCGCCAGCAGCCATATACAGGGAAATCAGCCCCAGCATTTT	CASSHIQGNQPQHF
.	TRBV27	.	17	TRBJ2-2	TGTGCCAGCAGTTTATCGAAGGCGGATCAAGGCACCGGGGAGCTGTTTTTT	CASSLSKADQGTGELFF
.	TRBV18	.	17	TRBJ2-7	TGTGCCAGCTCACCAGAAATAGCTGGGGGCCCTACGAACGAGCAGTACTTC	CASSPEIAGGPTNEQYF
few	TRBV9	.	17	TRBJ2-6	TGTGCCAGCAGCGTAGTGTCCCCAACAGCTGGGGCCAACGTCCTGACTTTC	CASSVVSPTAGANVLTF
once	TRBV7-9	.	13	TRBJ2-2	TGTGCCAGCAATCAGGGGCGAGGCGGGGAGCTGTTTTTT	CASNQGRGGELFF
.	TRBV15	.	13	TRBJ1-1	TGTGCCACCAGTCTAGGGTCCAACACTGAAGCTTTCTTT	CATSLGSNTEAFF
.	TRBV28	.	15	TRBJ1-3	TGTGCCAGCTCGTGGAGGGTGATCTCTGGAAACACCATATATTTT	CASSWRVISGNTIYF
.	TRBV5-1	TRBD2	16	TRBJ2-2	TGCGCCAGCAGCTTAATAGCGGGAGGGTCCACCGGGGAGCTGTTTTTT	CASSLIAGGSTGELFF
.	TRBV10-3	.	15	TRBJ1-2	TGTGCCATCAGTGGGGGCCTGGATGGAGGCTATGGCTACACCTTC	CAISGGLDGGYGYTF
.	TRBV5-1	.	14	TRBJ2-7	TGCGCCAGCAGCGGCGGGGACCTGTCCTACGAGCAGTACTTC	CASSGGDLSYEQYF
.	TRBV6-6	.	14	TRBJ1-6	TGTGCCAGCAGCGGAGGGGCAGAGAATTCACCCCTCCACTTT	CASSGGAENSPLHF
.	TRBV7-6	.	13	TRBJ1-1	TGTGCCAGCAGTTTTGGGGGGGGCACTGAAGCTTTCTTT	CASSFGGGTEAFF
.	TRBV2	.	12	TRBJ2-3	TGTGCCAGCACAACTAGCACAGATACGCAGTATTTT	CASTTSTDTQYF
few	TRBV7-2	TRBD2	14	TRBJ2-2	TGTGCCAGCAACTCCGGGGGGGCTGCCGGGGAGCTGTTTTTT	CASNSGGAAGELFF
.	TRBV27	.	20	TRBJ2-2	TGTGCCAGCAGCAAAAAACCCGCCGGGACTCTTCCTGGCGACACCGGGGAGCTGTTTTTT	CASSKKPAGTLPGDTGELFF
.	TRBV13	.	15	TRBJ2-3	TGTGCCAGCAGCCACAATCTGGAGGGTTCAGATACGCAGTATTTT	CASSHNLEGSDTQYF
.	TRBV28	.	14	TRBJ2-3	TGTGCCAGCAGTTTGATAGGGGACACAGATACGCAGTATTTT	CASSLIGDTDTQYF
.	TRBV11-2	.	14	TRBJ1-1	TGTGCCAGCAGCTTGGACCCGGGGAACACTGAAGCTTTCTTT	CASSLDPGNTEAFF
once	TRBV5-4	.	10	TRBJ2-5	TGTGCCACCCCAGCGGAGACCCAGTACTTC	CATPAETQYF
medium-sized	TRBV7-9	.	12	TRBJ2-2	TGTGCCAGCAGCCTTCAGGACGGGGAGCTGTTTTTT	CASSLQDGELFF
.	TRBV7-9	TRBD2	14	TRBJ2-7	TGTGCCAGCAGTGATCTAGCGGATCCCTACGAGCAGTACTTC	CASSDLADPYEQYF
.	TRBV6-4	.	16	TRBJ1-3	TGTGCCAGCAGTGAATTCGGGCCTCAGGGGGGAAACACCATATATTTT	CASSEFGPQGGNTIYF
.	TRBV6-1	.	12	TRBJ2-1	TGTGCCAGCAGTGAACGCGGGGATGAGCAGTTCTTC	CASSERGDEQFF
.	TRBV28	TRBD2	15	TRBJ2-1	TGTGCCAGCAGTCCGCGACTAGCGGGAGGTTATGAGCAGTTCTTC	CASSPRLAGGYEQFF
few	TRBV7-2	.	12	TRBJ1-1	TGTGCCAGCAGCCCGGGGGGAACTGAAGCTTTCTTT	CASSPGGTEAFF
.	TRBV19	TRBD2	16	TRBJ2-1	TGTGCCAGTACCCATCTCACTAGCGGGAGTCGGAATGAGCAGTTCTTC	CASTHLTSGSRNEQFF
.	TRBV5-6	.	16	TRBJ2-4	TGTGCCAGCAGCTTGGCTCAGGGTAGAGCCAAAAACATTCAGTACTTC	CASSLAQGRAKNIQYF
.	TRBV28	.	14	TRBJ2-7	TGTGCCAGCAGTTTATATGGGGGTACCCACGAGCAGTACTTC	CASSLYGGTHEQYF
.	TRBV5-1	.	14	TRBJ2-2	TGCGCCAGCAGCTTGTGGGCAGACGGCGGGGAGCTGTTTTTT	CASSLWADGGELFF
.	TRBV5-1	TRBD1	16	TRBJ1-2	TGCGCCAGCAGCACAAACTTCGACAGGGCTGACTATGGCTACACCTTC	CASSTNFDRADYGYTF